This T cell receptor (delta chain) was found in a study of Vδ1+ human thymocytes. Study results and caveats: Highly polyclonal TRG and TRD repertoires with Gaussian CDR3 length distributions appeared in thymus.

The template was reverse-transcribed extracted RNA. CDR3 amplicons came from multiplex PCR with pooled V-gene forward and constant-region reverse primers. TCRdb redid the clone calls on the multiplex PCR reads with CATT. The table shows approximately 58,000 delta-chain clones, with more than 12% occurring only once. Turning to this clone: What it binds is not known.

CDR3 size: 17 residues. Germline V CDR1 and CDR2: TSWWSYY, QGS. Unmatched junction bases numbered 16, after V lost 5 bases and J lost 5 bases. This TCR was sampled from a girl less than two years old who had congenital heart surgery. This rearrangement joins TRDV1 to TRDJ1; 8 bases fit TRDD2. The sequenced sample was Vdelta1+ gamma-delta thymocytes from the thymus. Sample subset: FACS-sorted CD3+ TCRalphabeta- TCRVdelta1+ TCRVdelta2- thymocytes. CDR3 sequence (DNA): TGTGCTCTTGGGTCCTTCTTCCTACCCGGACGGAGGGATAAACTCATCTTT. This gives the protein CALGSFFLPGRRDKLIF.